This entry is about one T cell receptor beta chain. This record comes from a study of blood T cell repertoires in COVID-19. Study-level information: The origin of the acute and convalescent COVID-19 samples was the United States, Italy and Spain. The analysed material was cDNA or gDNA that came from T cells, B-cell-depleted T cells, or PBMCs.

In the original analysis: The authors estimated nucleated cell counts from reference gene primer amplification. Libraries were prepared by immunoSEQ multiplex PCR; TCRdb keeps only in-frame clonotypes and omits some of them. V, J and clone size are taken as reported in that table, and D and trimming were inferred from the DNA itself. The sample gives 160,000 or so clones, 70% to 90% of which show up once; 2% to 3% is in the top ten. This CDR3 comprises 16 residues. Germline V gene data show CDR1 as KGHSH and CDR2 as LQKENI. V lost 2 bases and J lost 0, with 13 bases in between. J is TRBJ1-1 and V is TRBV18; D may be TRBD1 (6 bases). The TCR originated in a woman aged 70-85 years with acute or convalescent COVID-19. The source material was peripheral blood. This chain's CDR3 is CASSPGAGGMNTEAFF. CDR3 nucleotides: TGTGCCAGCTCACCAGGGGCGGGGGGCATGAACACTGAAGCTTTCTTT.